These T cell receptor beta chains were read from a single sample in a study of blood T cell repertoires in COVID-19. Method: immunoSEQ multiplex PCR; TCRdb's copy keeps in-frame clones and lacks some. The sample gives around 110,000 clones, 84% of which show up once; around 15% is in the top ten. The material sequenced was peripheral blood. The receptors come from a woman between 55 and 75 years old with acute or convalescent COVID-19. CDR3s include the opening cysteine and the closing phenylalanine or tryptophan. D genes are given only for firm matches. Some rows have no size entry. The others give once, few or many, or a class for an expanded clone.

V gene	D gene	J gene	clone size	CDR3 DNA	CDR3 protein
TRBV9	NA	TRBJ2-5	few	TGTGCCAGCAGCGCCCGAACGGGGGAGACCCAGTACTTC	CASSARTGETQYF
TRBV30	NA	TRBJ2-7	NA	TGTGCCTGGAGTTTACAGGGCTACGAGCAGTACTTC	CAWSLQGYEQYF
TRBV7-8	TRBD1	TRBJ2-1	NA	TGTGCCAGCAGCCGAGAAGGGGGCCTCGATGAGCAGTTCTTC	CASSREGGLDEQFF
TRBV29-1	TRBD1	TRBJ1-2	NA	TGCAGCACTATCGACAGGGACGGTTCTGGCTACACCTTC	CSTIDRDGSGYTF
TRBV5-4	NA	TRBJ1-2	NA	TGTGCCAGCAGCTTGACAGGCCAAATGGGTGGCTACACCTTC	CASSLTGQMGGYTF
TRBV7-9	TRBD1	TRBJ1-2	once	TGTGCCAGCAGCTCGGACAGGGCGGGCTACACCTTC	CASSSDRAGYTF
TRBV29-1	NA	TRBJ1-2	NA	TGCCTAGGGGGAGATGACTATGGCTACACCTTC	CLGGDDYGYTF
TRBV7-6	TRBD1	TRBJ2-7	NA	TGTGCCAGCAGCTCAGGGACAGGGGCTAACTACGAGCAGTACTTC	CASSSGTGANYEQYF
TRBV2	TRBD2	TRBJ2-7	NA	TGTGCCAGCAGGGGACTAGCGGGAAAAGGCGAGCAGTACTTC	CASRGLAGKGEQYF
TRBV5-4	NA	TRBJ2-3	NA	TGTGCCAGCAGCTTGGGCGTTCCAGATACGCAGTATTTT	CASSLGVPDTQYF